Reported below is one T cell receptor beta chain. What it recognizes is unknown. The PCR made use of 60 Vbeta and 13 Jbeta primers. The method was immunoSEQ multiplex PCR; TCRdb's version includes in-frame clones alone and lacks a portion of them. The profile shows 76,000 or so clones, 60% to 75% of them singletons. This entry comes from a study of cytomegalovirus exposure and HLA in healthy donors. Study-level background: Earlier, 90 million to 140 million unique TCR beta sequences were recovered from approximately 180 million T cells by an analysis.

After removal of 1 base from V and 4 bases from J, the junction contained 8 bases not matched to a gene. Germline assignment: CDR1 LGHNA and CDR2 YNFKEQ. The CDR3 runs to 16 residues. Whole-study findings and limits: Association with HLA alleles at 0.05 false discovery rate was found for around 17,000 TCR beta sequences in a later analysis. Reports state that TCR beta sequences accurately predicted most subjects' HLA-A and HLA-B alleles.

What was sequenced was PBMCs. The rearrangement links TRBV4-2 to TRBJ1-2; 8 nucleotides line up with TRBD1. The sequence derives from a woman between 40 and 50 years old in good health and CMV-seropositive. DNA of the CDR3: TGTGCCAGCAGCCAAGGGACCGGACAGGGCGTCTATGGCTACACCTTC. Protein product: CASSQGTGQGVYGYTF.